The entry below describes one T cell receptor (beta chain). No antigen is known for it. Per-nucleotide qualities are absent, and no much larger clonotype sits a single base away. Germline trimming: 0 bases from V, 7 bases from J; junction bases outside gene matches: 3. CDR1 is given as SGHRS and CDR2 as YFSETQ, both from the germline V gene. The CDR3 has 13 amino acids, counting the end cysteine and phenylalanine. Only the CDR3 part of the read is kept: 39 bases, read in frame from the first base. This sample stems from a study of blood T cell repertoires in COVID-19 (dated by TCRdb to about 2020). In terms of the full investigation: Samples covering the acute and convalescent phases of COVID-19 were provided by collaborators in the United States, Italy and Spain. The prospective study material was composed of cDNA or gDNA derived from T cells, B-cell-depleted T cells, or PBMCs. The dataset comprised deeply sampled blood TCRbeta repertoires from subjects exposed to, actively infected with, or recovered from COVID-19. A freely available public database, intended as a resource for researchers studying the immune response to SARS-CoV-2, is where the repertoires were released. Samples came from the ongoing ImmuneRACE study (first 160 participants) plus 1,254 subjects from 6 global collaborators. The sample metadata nearly always contained a de-identified subject ID, COVID-19 status, age in years and sex. Where HLA class I and class II types were available, the types were taken from metadata supplied by the sample provider, not from assay-based typing.

The immunoSEQ Assay, a bias-controlled multiplex PCR, was used to amplify TCRbeta CDR3 regions from genomic DNA. Under the source paper's analysis protocol: The number of nucleated cells in each sample was estimated by amplification of reference gene primers within the assay. To quantify the absolute abundance of each unique TCRbeta CDR3 rearrangement, sequence reads were collapsed and filtered. Productive Simpson clonality was computed per sample as the square root of Simpson's diversity index over productive rearrangements. TCRdb retrieved this table from immuneACCESS and kept in-frame rearrangements only. Not all clones are present; in checked studies, unresolved V genes account for under half, and no reason is known for the remainder. V, J and clone size reflect that table, while D and trimming were determined from the DNA. In all, the sample holds just over 300,000 clones, and around 87% of those were seen once. The ten top clones hold approximately 4.3% of the sample.

Beyond this particular receptor, the publication reports: The quantity of clinical and demographic metadata differed by source and by participant and was supplied without curation.

Enrolling through a virtual design, the prospective study's participants ranged in age from roughly 18 to 90 years and lived across more than 20 United States geographic areas. In the prospective study, participants were assigned to cohorts based on the clinical history participants reported in a screening survey and a study questionnaire. In the prospective study, mobile phlebotomists collected whole blood, serum and a nasopharyngeal or oropharyngeal swab from each participant. Over an approximately 2-month period, participants in the prospective study had the option of providing additional blood draws and questionnaires. Before DNA extraction, blood samples from the prospective study were shipped at room temperature or frozen.

Material: PBMCs or T cells enriched from blood (not recorded which). The sequence joins TRBV5-1 to TRBJ1-1, with TRBD1 identical over 7 junction bases. This receptor was obtained from a woman aged 18-29 years with acute COVID-19. This receptor carries the CDR3 CASSLARTGEAFF. The DNA sequence is TGCGCCAGCAGCTTGGCCCGGACAGGTGAAGCTTTCTTT.